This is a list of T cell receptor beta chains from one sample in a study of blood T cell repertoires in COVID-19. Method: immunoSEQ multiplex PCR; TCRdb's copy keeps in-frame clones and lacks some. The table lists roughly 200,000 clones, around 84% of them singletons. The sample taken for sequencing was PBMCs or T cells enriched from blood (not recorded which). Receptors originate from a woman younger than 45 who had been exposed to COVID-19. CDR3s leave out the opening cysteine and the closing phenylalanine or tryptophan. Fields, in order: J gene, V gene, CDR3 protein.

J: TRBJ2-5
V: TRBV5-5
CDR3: ASSFGPPGTGIRQETQY

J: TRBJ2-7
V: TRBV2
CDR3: ASRRDRLLYEQY

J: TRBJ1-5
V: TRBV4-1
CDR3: ASSQDLGQRRDQPQH

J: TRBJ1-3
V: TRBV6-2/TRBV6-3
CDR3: ASSYSAASTGSGNTIY

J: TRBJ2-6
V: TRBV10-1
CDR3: AAQAGANVLT

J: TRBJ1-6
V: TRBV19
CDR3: ATRFGGSPLH

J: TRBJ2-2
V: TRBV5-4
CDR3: ASSPNRGETGELF

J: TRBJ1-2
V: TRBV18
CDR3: ASSSDRINYGYT

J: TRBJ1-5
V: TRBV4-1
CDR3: ASSELADSNQPQH

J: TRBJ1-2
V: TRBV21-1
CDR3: ASSKSSFGQLNLYGYT

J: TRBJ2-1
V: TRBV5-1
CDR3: ASSVSGGFSYNEQF

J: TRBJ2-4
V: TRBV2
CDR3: ASGVLSKNIQY

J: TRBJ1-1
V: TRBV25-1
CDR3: ASSDLEAF

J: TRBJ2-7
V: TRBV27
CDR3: ASGRRSGGRYEQY

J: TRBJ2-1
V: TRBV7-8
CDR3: ASRLILENEQF

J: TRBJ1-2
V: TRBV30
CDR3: AWSEDRVGGYGYT

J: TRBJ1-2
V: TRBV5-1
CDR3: ASSLGGTGLYYGYT

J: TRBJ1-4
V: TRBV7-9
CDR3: ASTLGGQGIANEKLF

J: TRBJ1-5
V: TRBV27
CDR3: ASSLSSGVGQPQH

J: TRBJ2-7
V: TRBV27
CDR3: ASSLEGQAPYEQY

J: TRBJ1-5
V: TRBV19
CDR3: ASNRVGQPQH

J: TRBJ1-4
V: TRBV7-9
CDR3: ASSLRVGQGVEKLF

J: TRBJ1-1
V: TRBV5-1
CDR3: ASSLLGQRFGEAF

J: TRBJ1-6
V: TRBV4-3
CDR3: ASSLGGDSPLH

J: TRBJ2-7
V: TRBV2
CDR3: ASSVQGDLSEQY

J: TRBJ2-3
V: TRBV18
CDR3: ASSIGTAVTD

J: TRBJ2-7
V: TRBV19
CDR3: ASSIIGGNEQY

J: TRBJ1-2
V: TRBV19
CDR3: ASSSRQGADYGYT

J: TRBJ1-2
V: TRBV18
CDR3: ASSPYREGHGYT

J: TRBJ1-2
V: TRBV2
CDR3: ASSETGGLGGYT

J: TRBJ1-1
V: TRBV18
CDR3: ASSPGQGTEAF

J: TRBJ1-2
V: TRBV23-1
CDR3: ASSQRQGDRNYGYT

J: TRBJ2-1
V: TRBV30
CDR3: AWSGDRPYNEQF

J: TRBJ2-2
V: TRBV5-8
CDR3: ASSSGTGGQGATGELF

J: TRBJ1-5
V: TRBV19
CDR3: ASRDQGIVNQPQH

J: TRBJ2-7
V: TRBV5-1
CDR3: ASSLDRHSYEQY

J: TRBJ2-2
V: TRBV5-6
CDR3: ASSEVLAGGDTGELF

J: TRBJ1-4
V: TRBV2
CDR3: ASLDRGNEKLF

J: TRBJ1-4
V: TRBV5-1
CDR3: ASSARGASNEKLF

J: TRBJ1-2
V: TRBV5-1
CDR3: ASSFMTSLTNYGYT